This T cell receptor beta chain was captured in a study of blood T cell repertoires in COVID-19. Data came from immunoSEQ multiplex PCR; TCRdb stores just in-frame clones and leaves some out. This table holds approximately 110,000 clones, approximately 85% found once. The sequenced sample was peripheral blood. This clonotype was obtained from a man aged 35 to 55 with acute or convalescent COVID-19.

Here the CDR3 DNA reads TGTGCCAGCTCACGGCAGGGCCTCAACTACGAGCAGTACTTC. This codes for CASSRQGLNYEQYF. V gene TRBV18 combines with J gene TRBJ2-7; a weak D match, TRBD1 (5 bases). The CDR3 is 14 residues long. V shed 4 bases and J shed 3 bases, with 13 bases lying between them. Per the germline V gene, CDR1 is KGHSH and CDR2 is LQKENI.